This entry describes one T cell receptor beta chain. The antigen remains unidentified. Germline CDR1 reads MNHNS; CDR2 reads SASEGT. V trimming: 6 bases; J trimming: 8 bases; junction bases outside the gene matches: 4. The CDR3 extends over 13 amino acids. Sequencing was performed with immunoSEQ multiplex PCR; in TCRdb, only in-frame clones are kept and a portion is missing. In the table there are around 94,000 clones, about 91% of which are singletons. The data were taken from a study of identifying expanded T cells in peripheral blood. Study observations and caveats: Clone count variance between approximately two-week samples rose with total template count. Technical replicates showed around 1.1 changed clones; about two weeks about 16; four weeks 19.

Sequencing was performed on blood. This TCR was recovered from a person between 18 and 75 years old in good health. The chain couples TRBV6-1 to TRBJ1-4; 9 nucleotides match TRBD1. The CDR3 coding sequence is TGTGCCAGCAGCCGGGACAGGGACGAAAAACTGTTTTTT. Translating it yields CASSRDRDEKLFF.